The clone carrying this TCR beta chain was picked up many times. Its specificity is unknown. This entry is derived from a study of T cells in Graves' hyperthyroidism and ophthalmopathy. This CDR3 is built from 14 residues. V lost 4 bases and J lost 4; bases outside the gene matches: 4. The V gene's germline CDR1 is ENHRY and CDR2 SYGVKD. Study-level points and caveats: Stable hyperthyroidism was told apart from ophthalmopathy by a model built on 13 V-J features.

TCR beta CDR3 region amplification was performed from RNA transcripts. The primer set for the first-round RT-PCR of the TCR CDR3 was HTBI. TCRdb re-analysed the multiplex PCR reads in MiXCR, keeping a single row per CDR3 protein. Here the sample spans about 380,000 distinct CDR3 sequences, approximately 15% being singletons. What was sequenced was blood. The chain couples TRBV10-3 to TRBJ2-1; 7 nucleotides align to TRBD1. This clonotype originated in an older woman with Graves' hyperthyroidism. In DNA, the CDR3 is TGTGCCATCAGTGCCCGGACAGGTTACAATGAGCAGTTCTTC. This sequence encodes CAISARTGYNEQFF.